The source of this T cell receptor (beta chain) is a study of cytomegalovirus exposure and HLA in healthy donors. It was with 60 Vbeta and 13 Jbeta primers that the PCR ran. Libraries were prepared by immunoSEQ multiplex PCR; TCRdb keeps only in-frame clonotypes and omits some of them. In the table there are approximately 200,000 clones, approximately 87% of which are singletons. CDR3 length: 15 amino acids. V lost 2 bases to trimming and J lost 5 bases; unmatched junction nucleotides: 7. CDR1 and CDR2 from the germline V gene are MDHEN and SYDVKM. Sample: PBMCs. The sequence was collected from a human donor in good health. The rearrangement links TRBV28 to TRBJ1-2, with 8 bases matching TRBD1. The CDR3 DNA reads TGTGCCAGCAGTTTAGGTGGGACAGGAAATTATGGCTACACCTTC. It yields the protein CASSLGGTGNYGYTF.